The rows below give T cell receptor beta chains drawn from one sample of a study of cytomegalovirus exposure and HLA in healthy donors. This table comes from immunoSEQ multiplex PCR, and its TCRdb copy is limited to in-frame clones, with some not included. The profile shows some 200,000 clones, about 80% of them singletons. The sample consisted of PBMCs. These receptors were taken from a woman aged 60-70 years in good health and CMV-seropositive. Each CDR3 is given with its conserved first and last residue. The order of the fields is CDR3 protein, CDR3 DNA, V gene, D gene, J gene, clone size. The D gene is left open where the match is weak. Not every row has a clone size; where given, it reads once, few, many or a size class.

CDR3aa: CASSLWGIGGNGVLTF
CDR3nt: TGTGCCAGCAGTTTATGGGGGATTGGGGGGAATGGCGTCCTGACTTTC
v_gene: TRBV27
d_gene: NA
j_gene: TRBJ2-6
abundance: NA

CDR3aa: CASSWQGLAYEQYF
CDR3nt: TGTGCCAGCAGCTGGCAGGGGCTCGCCTACGAGCAGTACTTC
v_gene: TRBV13
d_gene: NA
j_gene: TRBJ2-7
abundance: NA

CDR3aa: CAISESWGASGRTDTQYF
CDR3nt: TGTGCCATCAGTGAGTCTTGGGGGGCTAGCGGGAGAACAGATACGCAGTATTTT
v_gene: TRBV10-3
d_gene: TRBD2
j_gene: TRBJ2-3
abundance: NA

CDR3aa: CASSFRGWNEQFF
CDR3nt: TGTGCCAGCAGCTTTAGGGGATGGAATGAGCAGTTCTTC
v_gene: TRBV13
d_gene: NA
j_gene: TRBJ2-1
abundance: few

CDR3aa: CASSPSGTGAYEQYF
CDR3nt: TGTGCCAGCAGCCCATCTGGTACAGGGGCCTACGAGCAGTACTTC
v_gene: TRBV11-2
d_gene: TRBD1
j_gene: TRBJ2-7
abundance: NA

CDR3aa: CASSMRENTEAFF
CDR3nt: TGTGCCAGTAGTATGAGGGAGAACACTGAAGCTTTCTTT
v_gene: TRBV19
d_gene: NA
j_gene: TRBJ1-1
abundance: few

CDR3aa: CAWSAPTGYYGYTF
CDR3nt: TGTGCCTGGAGCGCCCCCACAGGGTACTATGGCTACACCTTC
v_gene: TRBV30
d_gene: NA
j_gene: TRBJ1-2
abundance: NA

CDR3aa: CASSEFTSGGARDTQYF
CDR3nt: TGTGCCAGCAGTGAATTTACTAGCGGGGGGGCACGAGATACGCAGTATTTT
v_gene: TRBV6-1
d_gene: TRBD2
j_gene: TRBJ2-3
abundance: NA

CDR3aa: CASSFSGQYGYTF
CDR3nt: TGCGCCAGCAGCTTCTCGGGACAGTATGGCTACACCTTC
v_gene: TRBV5-1
d_gene: TRBD1
j_gene: TRBJ1-2
abundance: NA

CDR3aa: CASSGGQGLGQPQHF
CDR3nt: TGTGCCAGCAGTGGCGGACAGGGCTTGGGTCAGCCCCAGCATTTT
v_gene: TRBV6-1
d_gene: TRBD1
j_gene: TRBJ1-5
abundance: NA

CDR3aa: CSVIRTGSGNTIYF
CDR3nt: TGCAGCGTTATACGGACAGGCTCTGGAAACACCATATATTTT
v_gene: TRBV29-1
d_gene: TRBD1
j_gene: TRBJ1-3
abundance: NA

CDR3aa: CASSPDIGHTIYF
CDR3nt: TGTGCCAGCAGTCCCGACATTGGGCACACCATATATTTT
v_gene: TRBV6-5
d_gene: NA
j_gene: TRBJ1-3
abundance: few

CDR3aa: CASSLDGSSGNTIYF
CDR3nt: TGCGCCAGCAGCTTGGATGGCAGCTCTGGAAACACCATATATTTT
v_gene: TRBV5-1
d_gene: NA
j_gene: TRBJ1-3
abundance: NA

CDR3aa: CASSLMGGTDTQYF
CDR3nt: TGTGCCAGCAGCTTAATGGGGGGTACAGATACGCAGTATTTT
v_gene: TRBV7-3
d_gene: NA
j_gene: TRBJ2-3
abundance: NA

CDR3aa: CASSQWGTSGSNEQFF
CDR3nt: TGCGCCAGCAGCCAATGGGGGACTAGCGGGAGTAATGAGCAGTTCTTC
v_gene: TRBV4-1
d_gene: TRBD2
j_gene: TRBJ2-1
abundance: once

CDR3aa: CASSPRLELYEQYF
CDR3nt: TGTGCCAGCAGTCCTCGACTAGAACTATACGAGCAGTACTTC
v_gene: TRBV27
d_gene: NA
j_gene: TRBJ2-7
abundance: few

CDR3aa: CASSVTRTSREQYF
CDR3nt: TGTGCCAGCAGCGTCACCCGGACTAGTCGCGAGCAGTACTTC
v_gene: TRBV11-2
d_gene: TRBD2
j_gene: TRBJ2-7
abundance: NA

CDR3aa: CASSCRGASDTQYF
CDR3nt: TGTGCCAGCAGCTGCAGGGGAGCGTCAGATACGCAGTATTTT
v_gene: TRBV5-4
d_gene: NA
j_gene: TRBJ2-3
abundance: NA

CDR3aa: CASSVATGTGGSPLHF
CDR3nt: TGTGCCAGCAGCGTAGCTACCGGGACAGGGGGCTCACCCCTCCACTTT
v_gene: TRBV9
d_gene: TRBD1
j_gene: TRBJ1-6
abundance: NA

CDR3aa: CASSWGDSNPTDTQYF
CDR3nt: TGCGCCAGCAGCTGGGGTGACAGTAACCCCACAGATACGCAGTATTTT
v_gene: TRBV5-1
d_gene: NA
j_gene: TRBJ2-3
abundance: NA

CDR3aa: CASSLSPVREQFF
CDR3nt: TGTGCCAGCAGCTTGTCCCCAGTCAGGGAGCAGTTCTTC
v_gene: TRBV5-6
d_gene: NA
j_gene: TRBJ2-1
abundance: NA

CDR3aa: CASSFQGATDTQYF
CDR3nt: TGTGCCAGCAGCTTCCAGGGGGCAACAGATACGCAGTATTTT
v_gene: TRBV7-9
d_gene: TRBD1
j_gene: TRBJ2-3
abundance: NA

CDR3aa: CSSVDTAYEQYF
CDR3nt: TGTTCCAGCGTAGACACGGCCTACGAGCAGTACTTC
v_gene: TRBV7-9
d_gene: NA
j_gene: TRBJ2-7
abundance: NA

CDR3aa: CAWRARGGGLGEQYF
CDR3nt: TGTGCCTGGAGGGCCAGGGGTGGGGGTTTGGGCGAGCAGTACTTC
v_gene: TRBV30
d_gene: NA
j_gene: TRBJ2-7
abundance: NA

CDR3aa: CASSYSTGHTEAFF
CDR3nt: TGTGCCAGCAGTTACTCGACAGGCCACACTGAAGCTTTCTTT
v_gene: TRBV6-5
d_gene: NA
j_gene: TRBJ1-1
abundance: once

CDR3aa: CASSLDRENTEAFF
CDR3nt: TGTGCCAGCAGCTTGGACAGGGAGAACACTGAAGCTTTCTTT
v_gene: TRBV7-8
d_gene: TRBD1
j_gene: TRBJ1-1
abundance: few

CDR3aa: CASSLGGWAGEQFF
CDR3nt: TGTGCCAGCAGCTTGGGCGGTTGGGCGGGTGAGCAGTTCTTC
v_gene: TRBV5-6
d_gene: NA
j_gene: TRBJ2-1
abundance: NA

CDR3aa: CASSVHRVYSGNTIYF
CDR3nt: TGTGCCAGCAGTGTTCACAGGGTTTACTCTGGAAACACCATATATTTT
v_gene: TRBV6-1
d_gene: NA
j_gene: TRBJ1-3
abundance: NA

CDR3aa: CASSPAGPSYNEQFF
CDR3nt: TGTGCCAGCTCTCCAGCGGGGCCCTCCTACAATGAGCAGTTCTTC
v_gene: TRBV18
d_gene: TRBD2
j_gene: TRBJ2-1
abundance: NA

CDR3aa: CASSDLAGKLFF
CDR3nt: TGTGCCAGCAGTGACCTCGCGGGGAAGCTGTTTTTT
v_gene: TRBV6-4
d_gene: NA
j_gene: TRBJ2-2
abundance: NA

CDR3aa: CAWSVIGGGTEAFF
CDR3nt: TGTGCCTGGTCGGTGATCGGGGGAGGCACTGAAGCTTTCTTT
v_gene: TRBV30
d_gene: NA
j_gene: TRBJ1-1
abundance: NA

CDR3aa: CASRETGPGELFF
CDR3nt: TGTGCCAGCAGAGAAACAGGGCCCGGGGAGCTGTTTTTT
v_gene: TRBV2
d_gene: NA
j_gene: TRBJ2-2
abundance: NA

CDR3aa: CASSPGQSNTEAFF
CDR3nt: TGTGCCAGCAGCCCAGGACAATCTAACACTGAAGCTTTCTTT
v_gene: TRBV7-8
d_gene: NA
j_gene: TRBJ1-1
abundance: NA

CDR3aa: CSVESRLIYNEQFF
CDR3nt: TGCAGCGTTGAAAGCAGGCTAATCTACAATGAGCAGTTCTTC
v_gene: TRBV29-1
d_gene: NA
j_gene: TRBJ2-1
abundance: NA

CDR3aa: CASSYWRGVVSTGELFF
CDR3nt: TGTGCCAGCAGCTATTGGCGGGGGGTCGTCAGTACCGGGGAGCTGTTTTTT
v_gene: TRBV7-9
d_gene: TRBD2
j_gene: TRBJ2-2
abundance: NA

CDR3aa: CATQGTSSDQPQHF
CDR3nt: TGTGCCACCCAGGGCACCTCGAGCGATCAGCCCCAGCATTTT
v_gene: TRBV10-3
d_gene: NA
j_gene: TRBJ1-5
abundance: NA

CDR3aa: CASSEKPQGATGEKLFF
CDR3nt: TGTGCCAGCAGCGAGAAGCCACAGGGGGCGACGGGCGAAAAACTGTTTTTT
v_gene: TRBV9
d_gene: TRBD1
j_gene: TRBJ1-4
abundance: NA

CDR3aa: CASSFGQGAGETQYF
CDR3nt: TGTGCCAGCAGCTTCGGACAGGGGGCAGGAGAGACCCAGTACTTC
v_gene: TRBV7-6
d_gene: TRBD1
j_gene: TRBJ2-5
abundance: NA

CDR3aa: CASTPGGNTIYF
CDR3nt: TGTGCCAGCACCCCCGGGGGAAACACCATATATTTT
v_gene: TRBV6-6
d_gene: NA
j_gene: TRBJ1-3
abundance: NA

CDR3aa: CASTKGAGPNQETQYF
CDR3nt: TGTGCCAGCACTAAAGGGGCAGGGCCAAACCAAGAGACCCAGTACTTC
v_gene: TRBV9
d_gene: NA
j_gene: TRBJ2-5
abundance: NA

CDR3aa: CASSQDRGREFHNEQFF
CDR3nt: TGCGCCAGCAGCCAAGATCGGGGGCGGGAGTTTCACAATGAGCAGTTCTTC
v_gene: TRBV4-1
d_gene: NA
j_gene: TRBJ2-1
abundance: NA

CDR3aa: CSVDGQGNTGELFF
CDR3nt: TGCAGCGTTGACGGACAGGGGAACACCGGGGAGCTGTTTTTT
v_gene: TRBV29-1
d_gene: TRBD1
j_gene: TRBJ2-2
abundance: NA

CDR3aa: CASSLAASGGTQYF
CDR3nt: TGCGCCAGCAGCTTGGCCGCTAGCGGAGGGACCCAGTACTTC
v_gene: TRBV5-1
d_gene: TRBD2
j_gene: TRBJ2-5
abundance: NA

CDR3aa: CASSLPGNTGELFF
CDR3nt: TGTGCCAGCAGTTTACCGGGAAACACCGGGGAGCTGTTTTTT
v_gene: TRBV28
d_gene: NA
j_gene: TRBJ2-2
abundance: NA

CDR3aa: CATSRDGLGSKLFF
CDR3nt: TGTGCCACCAGCAGGGATGGACTGGGGTCCAAACTGTTTTTT
v_gene: TRBV15
d_gene: NA
j_gene: TRBJ1-4
abundance: NA

CDR3aa: CASSDGRGRVYGYTF
CDR3nt: TGTGCCAGCAGTGACGGCAGGGGGCGTGTCTATGGCTACACCTTC
v_gene: TRBV6-1
d_gene: TRBD1
j_gene: TRBJ1-2
abundance: NA

CDR3aa: CASSITAGSGNTIYF
CDR3nt: TGTGCCAGTAGTATTACGGCAGGCTCTGGAAACACCATATATTTT
v_gene: TRBV19
d_gene: NA
j_gene: TRBJ1-3
abundance: NA

CDR3aa: CASSDPRGSGNTIYF
CDR3nt: TGTGCCAGCAGTGACCCCAGGGGTTCCGGAAACACCATATATTTT
v_gene: TRBV25-1
d_gene: NA
j_gene: TRBJ1-3
abundance: NA

CDR3aa: CASSLARSARSTDTQYF
CDR3nt: TGTGCCAGCAGCTTAGCTCGGTCAGCGCGTAGCACAGATACGCAGTATTTT
v_gene: TRBV7-8
d_gene: NA
j_gene: TRBJ2-3
abundance: NA

CDR3aa: CAWSVRWGDYGYTF
CDR3nt: TGTGCCTGGAGTGTACGTTGGGGGGACTATGGCTACACCTTC
v_gene: TRBV30
d_gene: NA
j_gene: TRBJ1-2
abundance: NA

CDR3aa: CASSSWTSTYNSPLHF
CDR3nt: TGTGCCAGCAGTTCTTGGACATCTACCTATAATTCACCCCTCCACTTT
v_gene: TRBV6-5
d_gene: NA
j_gene: TRBJ1-6
abundance: NA

CDR3aa: CASTGQVLGFPYEQYF
CDR3nt: TGTGCCAGCACGGGACAGGTCCTTGGGTTTCCCTACGAGCAGTACTTC
v_gene: TRBV2
d_gene: TRBD1
j_gene: TRBJ2-7
abundance: NA

CDR3aa: CASSYPPGGEHYGYTF
CDR3nt: TGTGCCAGCAGTTACCCCCCTGGGGGGGAACACTATGGCTACACCTTC
v_gene: TRBV28
d_gene: NA
j_gene: TRBJ1-2
abundance: NA

CDR3aa: CASSTPGQGNQPQHF
CDR3nt: TGTGCCAGTAGCACTCCGGGACAGGGGAATCAGCCCCAGCATTTT
v_gene: TRBV19
d_gene: TRBD1
j_gene: TRBJ1-5
abundance: few

CDR3aa: CASSVGLGRQGRDTQYF
CDR3nt: TGTGCCAGCAGCGTAGGTCTAGGTCGGCAGGGGAGAGATACGCAGTATTTT
v_gene: TRBV9
d_gene: NA
j_gene: TRBJ2-3
abundance: few